The entry that follows covers one T cell receptor (beta chain) sequence. The antigen is not known. Using immunoSEQ multiplex PCR, the repertoire was profiled, and TCRdb retains in-frame clones only, with some absent. This table has 150,000 to 200,000 clones, 70% to 90% appearing once. The entry originates in a study of Ad26.COV2.S vaccination and SARS-CoV-2 variants. Study-wide results and caveats: After vaccination, reports described spike-specific CD8+ and CD4+ T cell responses as showing substantial breadth. Greater spike-specific TCR breadth was seen in vaccine recipients than in placebo recipients. The TCR-based breadth and depth measures might underestimate overall T cell responses. Similar non-spike TCR breadth was observed in recipients of vaccine and of placebo.

V lost 6 bases and J lost 3; bases outside the gene matches: 9. CDR3 length equals 15 residues. Germline CDR1 and CDR2: MDHEN and SYDVKM. Sample: peripheral blood, taken after recovery from COVID-19. The origin of this receptor is a human donor who had recovered from COVID-19. V and J are TRBV28 and TRBJ2-7; 9 bases line up with TRBD1. In DNA form, the CDR3 reads TGTGCCAGCAGACGCCCGGGACAGGGCATCTACGAGCAGTACTTC. It codes for CASRRPGQGIYEQYF.